This TCR beta chain was found in a study of cytomegalovirus exposure and HLA in healthy donors. Whole-study results and caveats: TCR beta sequences numbering around 15,000 were associated with HLA alleles at 0.05 false discovery rate in a later analysis. What TCR beta sequences reportedly achieved was accurate prediction of HLA-A and HLA-B alleles in most subjects.

A word on this clone: The antigen is unknown.

The V gene's germline CDR1 is LGHNA and CDR2 YNFKEQ. V lost 0 bases and J 6 bases, leaving 16 bases between the germline ends. The CDR3 consists of 16 residues. PCR used 60 Vbeta primers and 13 Jbeta primers. The repertoire was sequenced with immunoSEQ multiplex PCR; TCRdb's copy has only in-frame clones and lacks some. Here the sample spans roughly 110,000 clones, over 75% being singletons. The TCR was taken from a man aged 25 to 40 in good health and CMV-seronegative. The material sequenced was PBMCs. The rearrangement joins TRBV4-2 to TRBJ2-3, with a tentative D call TRBD2 (6 bases). The CDR3 loop reads CASSQDRGAGWDTQYF. As DNA, the CDR3 is TGTGCCAGCAGCCAAGATCGTGGCGCGGGATGGGATACGCAGTATTTT.